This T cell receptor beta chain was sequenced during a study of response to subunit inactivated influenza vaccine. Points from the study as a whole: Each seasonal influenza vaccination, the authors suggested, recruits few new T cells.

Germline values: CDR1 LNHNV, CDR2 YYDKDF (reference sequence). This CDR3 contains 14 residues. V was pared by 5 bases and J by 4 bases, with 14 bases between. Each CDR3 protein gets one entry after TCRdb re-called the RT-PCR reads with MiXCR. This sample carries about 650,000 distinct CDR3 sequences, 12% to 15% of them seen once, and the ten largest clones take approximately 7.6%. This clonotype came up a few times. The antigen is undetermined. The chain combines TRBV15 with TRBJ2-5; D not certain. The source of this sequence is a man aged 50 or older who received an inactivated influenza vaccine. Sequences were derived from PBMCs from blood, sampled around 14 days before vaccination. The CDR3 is CATSRKPHAETQYF. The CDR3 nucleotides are TGTGCCACCAGCCGTAAGCCGCACGCAGAGACCCAGTACTTC.